A selection of T cell receptor beta chains follows, all from one sample in a study of graft-versus-host responses after intestinal transplantation. Sequenced by immunoSEQ multiplex PCR; TCRdb stores in-frame clones only, minus some. Of 50,000 to 80,000 clones listed, approximately 91% are singletons. Their recognized antigens are unknown. Sequencing was performed on unstimulated CD8+ T cells sorted from spleen or lymph node cells, taken before transplant. The receptors derive from a human donor who was the organ donor for an intestinal transplant. Each CDR3 is given with its conserved first and last residue. The D gene is left open where the match is weak.

CDR3 length	V gene	J gene	D gene	CDR3 protein
16	TRBV19	TRBJ1-5	-	CASSIDGHPSNQPQHF
15	TRBV10-3	TRBJ2-5	TRBD2	CAISGVDPGGETQYF
16	TRBV5-1	TRBJ1-1	-	CASTLAPGYSPAEAFF
15	TRBV15	TRBJ2-7	TRBD2	CATSIGTSGSDEQYF
14	TRBV5-6	TRBJ2-7	TRBD1	CASSPIEGAYEQYF
15	TRBV13	TRBJ1-1	TRBD1	CASSSQGDGWTEAFF
17	TRBV10-2	TRBJ1-3	TRBD1	CASRPTDLGQGLNTIYF
15	TRBV2	TRBJ2-7	-	CASSEAPGATYEQYF
17	TRBV28	TRBJ2-1	TRBD2	CASSRPRSGGSHNEQFF
13	TRBV5-6	TRBJ1-2	-	CASSLVRGYGYTF
15	TRBV9	TRBJ2-7	-	CASSVGQGPNYEQYF
11	TRBV7-8	TRBJ2-7	-	CASSFSDEQYF
13	TRBV4-1	TRBJ2-5	-	CASSSSSLETQYF
15	TRBV28	TRBJ2-1	-	CASSPRGIMYNEQFF
15	TRBV6-1	TRBJ2-7	TRBD2	CASGPYSGSSYEQYF
15	TRBV30	TRBJ1-1	-	CAWSVHPLLNTEAFF
14	TRBV11-2	TRBJ2-7	TRBD1	CASSWDRDSYEQYF
16	TRBV9	TRBJ2-1	TRBD1	CASSVEHRGSENEQFF
16	TRBV9	TRBJ2-1	TRBD2	CASSHGPHTSGLEQFF
15	TRBV5-5	TRBJ2-7	TRBD2	CASSLMLREIYEQYF
15	TRBV7-9	TRBJ1-1	-	CASSLARQGNTEAFF
20	TRBV4-3	TRBJ2-1	-	CASSPFGGAQLRVTYNEQFF
16	TRBV19	TRBJ1-2	TRBD1	CASSRGTGRFFDGYTF
18	TRBV5-1	TRBJ2-1	TRBD2	CASSSRLAGESSYNEQFF
15	TRBV28	-	-	CASSRLPGVSYEQYF
14	TRBV28	TRBJ1-2	TRBD1	CASSLGQGGYGYTF
14	TRBV6-4	TRBJ2-3	TRBD2	CASSGLAGTDTQYF
16	TRBV6-4	TRBJ2-3	-	CASSEQFQGTIDTQYF
14	TRBV5-6	TRBJ2-1	TRBD1	CASSAGTGLNEQFF
16	TRBV6-5	TRBJ2-7	TRBD2	CASSYLGLAAPYEQYF
15	TRBV19	TRBJ2-5	-	CASSHTGLQGETQYF
15	TRBV27	TRBJ2-1	TRBD1	CASSLGTGGINEQFF
15	TRBV19	TRBJ2-3	-	CASSPRVVGTDTQYF
13	TRBV2	TRBJ1-1	-	CASSDRDYTEAFF
12	TRBV27	TRBJ2-7	-	CASSSRDYEQYF
15	TRBV30	TRBJ2-7	-	CAWSPTQIALGEQYF
17	TRBV2	TRBJ1-2	TRBD1	CASSVVYRTGRLRGYTF
14	TRBV28	TRBJ2-3	-	CASSPTVSTDTQYF
14	TRBV19	TRBJ1-4	-	CASSMRGTNEKLFF
15	TRBV7-9	TRBJ2-7	-	CASSLTDRHTYEQYF
15	TRBV29-1	TRBJ2-7	TRBD2	CSVPTRGLAAYEQYF
15	TRBV9	TRBJ2-2	-	CASSVTGANTGELFF